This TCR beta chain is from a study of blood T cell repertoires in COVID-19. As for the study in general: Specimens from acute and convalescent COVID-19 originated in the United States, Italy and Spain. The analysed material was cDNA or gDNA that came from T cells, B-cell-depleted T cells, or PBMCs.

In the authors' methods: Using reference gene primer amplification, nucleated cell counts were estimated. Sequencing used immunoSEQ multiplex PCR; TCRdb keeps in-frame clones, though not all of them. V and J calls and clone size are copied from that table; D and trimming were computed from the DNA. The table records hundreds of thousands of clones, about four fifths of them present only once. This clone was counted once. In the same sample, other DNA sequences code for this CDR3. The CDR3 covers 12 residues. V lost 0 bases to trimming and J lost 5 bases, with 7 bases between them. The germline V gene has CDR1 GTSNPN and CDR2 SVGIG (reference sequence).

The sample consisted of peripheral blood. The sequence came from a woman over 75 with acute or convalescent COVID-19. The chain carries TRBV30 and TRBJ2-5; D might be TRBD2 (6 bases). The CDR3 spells CAWSVGGETQYF. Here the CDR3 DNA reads TGTGCCTGGAGTGTTGGAGGGGAGACCCAGTACTTC.